Given below is one TCR beta chain in context. What it binds is unknown. This sample is part of a study of blood T cells in healthy people across ages. There were at least 5 micrograms of total RNA extracted from every sample. Through a sample-barcoded 5' primer and a J-beta primer mix, a second PCR was run for roughly 7 to 12 cycles. Using its own MiXCR run on the 5' RACE reads, TCRdb lists one record per CDR3 protein. The sample yields just over 800,000 distinct CDR3 sequences, approximately 65% seen once. Study-level results: A roughly linear fall in TCR beta diversity per million T cells was seen with increasing age.

This CDR3 spans 15 amino acids. The V and J ends lost 3 bases and 3 bases respectively, with 14 bases between them. Germline CDR1 and CDR2: ENHRY and SYGVKD. The origin of this receptor is a man in his thirties or forties in good health. The chain couples TRBV10-3 to TRBJ2-5, with D possibly being TRBD2 (5 bases). The material sequenced was blood. CDR3 protein: CAISDRGGGEETQYF. The CDR3 DNA follows: TGTGCCATCAGTGATAGAGGTGGAGGAGAAGAGACCCAGTACTTC.